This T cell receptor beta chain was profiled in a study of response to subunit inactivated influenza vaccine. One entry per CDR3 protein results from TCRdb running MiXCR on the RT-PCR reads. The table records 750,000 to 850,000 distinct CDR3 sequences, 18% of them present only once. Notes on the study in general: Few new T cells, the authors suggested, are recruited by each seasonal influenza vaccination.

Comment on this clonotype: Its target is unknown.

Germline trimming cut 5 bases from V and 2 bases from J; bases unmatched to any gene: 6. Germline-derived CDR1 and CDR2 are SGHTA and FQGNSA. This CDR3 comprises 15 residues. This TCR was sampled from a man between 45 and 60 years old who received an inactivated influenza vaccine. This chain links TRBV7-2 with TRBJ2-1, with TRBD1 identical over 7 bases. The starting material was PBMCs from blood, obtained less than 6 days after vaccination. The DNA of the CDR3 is TGTGCCAGCAGCCCTACCGGGACAGCCTACAATGAGCAGTTCTTC. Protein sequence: CASSPTGTAYNEQFF.